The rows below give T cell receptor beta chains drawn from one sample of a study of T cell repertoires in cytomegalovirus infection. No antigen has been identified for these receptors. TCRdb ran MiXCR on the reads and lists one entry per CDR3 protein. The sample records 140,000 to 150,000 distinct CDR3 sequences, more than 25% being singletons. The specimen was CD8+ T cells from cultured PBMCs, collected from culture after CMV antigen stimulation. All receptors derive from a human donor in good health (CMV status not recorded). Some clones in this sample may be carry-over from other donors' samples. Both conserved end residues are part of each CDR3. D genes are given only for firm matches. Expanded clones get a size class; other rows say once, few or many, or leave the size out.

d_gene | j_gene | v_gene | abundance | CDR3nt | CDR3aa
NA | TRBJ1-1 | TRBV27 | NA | TGTGCCAGCATCTGGGCCACTGAAGCTTTCTTT | CASIWATEAFF
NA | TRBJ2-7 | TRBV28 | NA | TGTGCAAGCGTCGAGGGTCTCTCCTACGAGCAGTACTTC | CASVEGLSYEQYF
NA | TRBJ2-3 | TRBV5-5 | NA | TGTGCCAGCAGCTCGGACTGGTCTAGCACAGATACGCAGTATTTT | CASSSDWSSTDTQYF
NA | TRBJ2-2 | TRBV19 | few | TGTGCCAGTAGGGAGACCGGGGAGCTGTTTTTT | CASRETGELFF
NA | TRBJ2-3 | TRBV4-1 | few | TGCGCCAGCAGCCAAGGAACCCCGGCCACAGATACGCAGTATTTT | CASSQGTPATDTQYF
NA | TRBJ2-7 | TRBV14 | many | TGTGCCAGCAGCCCCGGATGGGGGCCCTACGAGCAGTACTTC | CASSPGWGPYEQYF
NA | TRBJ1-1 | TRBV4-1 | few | TGCGCCAGCAGCCAAGGGGTAGGGCTCACTGAAGCTTTCTTT | CASSQGVGLTEAFF
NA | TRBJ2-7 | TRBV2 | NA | TGTGCCAGCAAGGGGCTACGTCACGAGCAGTACTTC | CASKGLRHEQYF
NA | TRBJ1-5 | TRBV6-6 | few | TGTGCCAGCATCACAAAAGAACTTGGTCAGCCCCAGCATTTT | CASITKELGQPQHF
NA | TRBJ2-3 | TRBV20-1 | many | TGCAGTGCCGACGGGAGAGTTAGCACAGATACGCAGTATTTT | CSADGRVSTDTQYF
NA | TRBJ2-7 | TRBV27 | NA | TGTGCCAGCACCCCCCGGGCGGACCACTACGAGCAGTACTTC | CASTPRADHYEQYF
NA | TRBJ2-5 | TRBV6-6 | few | TGTGCCAGCAGTTACGACGATATTCAAGAGACCCAGTACTTC | CASSYDDIQETQYF
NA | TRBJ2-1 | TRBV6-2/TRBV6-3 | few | TGTGCCAGCAGTCCCCAGAATCTAGCTACCTACAATGAGCAGTTCTTC | CASSPQNLATYNEQFF
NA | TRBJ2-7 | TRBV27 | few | TGTGCCAGCAGTTTAGTTCAGCTGGGCGAGCAGTACTTC | CASSLVQLGEQYF
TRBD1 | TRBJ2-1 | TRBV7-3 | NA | TGTGCCAGCAGCTTAGAACAGGGGTTCGATGAGCAGTTCTTC | CASSLEQGFDEQFF
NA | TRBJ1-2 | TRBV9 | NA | TGTGCCAGCAGCTCCCAGGGCGATGGCTACACCTTC | CASSSQGDGYTF
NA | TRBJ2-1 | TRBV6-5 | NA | TGTGCCAGCAGTTACTCGGAGGGGACAAATGAGCAGTTCTTC | CASSYSEGTNEQFF
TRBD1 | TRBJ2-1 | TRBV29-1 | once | TGCAGCGTTGAGGGACAGGGATCCTACAATGAGCAGTTCTTC | CSVEGQGSYNEQFF
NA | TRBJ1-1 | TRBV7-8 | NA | TGTGCCAGCAGCGCTATCGGGGGCGGAGGTACTGAAGCTTTCTTT | CASSAIGGGGTEAFF
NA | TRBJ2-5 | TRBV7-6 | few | TGTGCCAGCAGCTTAGAAGGCGGGGCGCCGGGGACCCAGTACTTC | CASSLEGGAPGTQYF
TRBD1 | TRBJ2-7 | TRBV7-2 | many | TGTGCCAGCAGCTCGGGACAGGCGAGGGTCGAGCAGTACTTC | CASSSGQARVEQYF
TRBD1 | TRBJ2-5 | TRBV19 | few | TGTGCCAGTAGTTCCGGGACAGGGGTATCAGAGACCCAGTACTTC | CASSSGTGVSETQYF
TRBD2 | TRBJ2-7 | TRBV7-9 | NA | TGTGCCAGCAGCCTTCGGGAGGATCCCTACGAGCAGTACTTC | CASSLREDPYEQYF
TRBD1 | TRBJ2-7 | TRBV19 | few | TGTGCCAGTACCCGGACAGGCCTTTCCTACGAGCAGTACTTC | CASTRTGLSYEQYF
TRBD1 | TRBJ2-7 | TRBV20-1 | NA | TGCAGTGCTATTGGACAGGATCGGTACGAGCAGTACTTC | CSAIGQDRYEQYF
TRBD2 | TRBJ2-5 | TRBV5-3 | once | TGTGCCAGCAGCCCCTTTCGGGGGGACCAAGAGACCCAGTACTTC | CASSPFRGDQETQYF
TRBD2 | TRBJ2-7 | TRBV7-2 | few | TGTGCCAGCAGCTTCTCTAGCGGGGGGGCCTCCTACGAGCAGTACTTC | CASSFSSGGASYEQYF
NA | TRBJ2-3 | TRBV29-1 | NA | TGCAGCGTTGATAGTTCTGATACGCAGTATTTT | CSVDSSDTQYF
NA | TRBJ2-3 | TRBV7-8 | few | TGTGCCAGCAGCTCCCGTCCCGGGGGGCAGATAGATACGCAGTATTTT | CASSSRPGGQIDTQYF
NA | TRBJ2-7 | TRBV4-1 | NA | TGCGCCAGCAGCCAAGCTCCGATTGGGGAGCAGTACTTC | CASSQAPIGEQYF
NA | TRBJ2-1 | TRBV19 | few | TGTGCCAGTAGTACGCCGGGACTCTACAATGAGCAGTTCTTC | CASSTPGLYNEQFF
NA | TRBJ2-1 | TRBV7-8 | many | TGTGCCAGCAGCCTAGGTAGATTCAATGAGCAGTTCTTC | CASSLGRFNEQFF
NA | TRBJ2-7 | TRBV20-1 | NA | TGCAGTGCCAGGGACACCGAATTTTACGAGCAGTACTTC | CSARDTEFYEQYF
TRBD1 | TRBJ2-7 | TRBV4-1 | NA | TGCGCCAGCAGCTCTGGACAGGGGGCGGTTTACGAGCAGTACTTC | CASSSGQGAVYEQYF
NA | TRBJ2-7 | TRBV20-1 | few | TGCAGTGCTAGAGATGGTACAACAGAGCAGTACTTC | CSARDGTTEQYF
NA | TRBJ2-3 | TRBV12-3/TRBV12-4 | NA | TGTGCCACAACGGACGAGCAGGCCACAGATACGCAGTATTTT | CATTDEQATDTQYF
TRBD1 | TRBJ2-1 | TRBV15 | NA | TGTGCCACCAGCAAGGGGACAGGGAGCTCCTACAATGAGCAGTTCTTC | CATSKGTGSSYNEQFF
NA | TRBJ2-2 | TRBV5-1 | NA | TGCGCCAGCAGCTTGGGACACAGTAACACCGGGGAGCTGTTTTTT | CASSLGHSNTGELFF
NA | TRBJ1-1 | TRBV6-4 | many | TGTGCCAGCAGTGACAGGGAAAACACTGAAGCTTTCTTT | CASSDRENTEAFF